What follows are 3 T cell receptor beta chains derived from one specimen sequenced in a study of blood T cells in healthy people across ages (dated by TCRdb to the mid-2010s). The receptor library was made with 5' RACE. Sequenced using an Illumina HiSeq 2500. The second PCR ran for roughly 7 to 12 cycles and used a J-beta primer mix along with a sample-barcoded 5' primer. The public reads were reanalyzed by TCRdb: fastp trimming at Q25, MiXCR alignment, in-frame beta chains only. Each entry is one CDR3 protein sequence, shown with its most common DNA and genes. The sample table records 760,000 or so distinct CDR3 sequences; roughly 25% of these occur just once. 9.4% of the sample is in the top ten clones. These data also featured in a second study, about T cells of mothers and their children.

The sequenced sample consisted of blood. The receptors come from a boy aged 5 to 17 in good health.

CDR3 sequence: CASSTPSGEKLFF. The CDR3 DNA sequence: TGTGCCAGTAGTACCCCTTCGGGGGAAAAACTGTTTTTT. The rearrangement uses TRBV19 and TRBJ1-4; D gene ambiguous. Trimming took off 4 bases at V and 8 bases at J, with 11 bases between the two ends. This CDR3 is 13 amino acids long. Germline V CDR1 and CDR2: LNHDA, SQIVND (reference sequence).

The chain is built from TRBV18 and TRBJ2-7, with D possibly called TRBD1 or TRBD2 (6 bases each). V dropped 1 base and J dropped 7 bases, with 14 bases sitting between them. The CDR3 is 14 residues long. Germline V gives CDR1 KGHSH, CDR2 LQKENI. The CDR3 loop reads CASSPLWGAGEQYF. CDR3 coding DNA: TGTGCCAGCTCACCACTCTGGGGGGCCGGGGAGCAGTACTTC.

The CDR3 nucleotides read TGTGCCAGCAGCCAGGCGGCACTCCGGGACGAAGAGACCCAGTACTTC. Translating gives CASSQAALRDEETQYF. This chain connects TRBV4-2 to TRBJ2-5, with D perhaps assigned TRBD1 or TRBD2 (5 bases each). Germline V gene sequence: CDR1 LGHNA, CDR2 YNFKEQ. Trimming removed 3 bases from V and 3 bases from J, with 17 bases in between. The CDR3 runs to 16 residues.